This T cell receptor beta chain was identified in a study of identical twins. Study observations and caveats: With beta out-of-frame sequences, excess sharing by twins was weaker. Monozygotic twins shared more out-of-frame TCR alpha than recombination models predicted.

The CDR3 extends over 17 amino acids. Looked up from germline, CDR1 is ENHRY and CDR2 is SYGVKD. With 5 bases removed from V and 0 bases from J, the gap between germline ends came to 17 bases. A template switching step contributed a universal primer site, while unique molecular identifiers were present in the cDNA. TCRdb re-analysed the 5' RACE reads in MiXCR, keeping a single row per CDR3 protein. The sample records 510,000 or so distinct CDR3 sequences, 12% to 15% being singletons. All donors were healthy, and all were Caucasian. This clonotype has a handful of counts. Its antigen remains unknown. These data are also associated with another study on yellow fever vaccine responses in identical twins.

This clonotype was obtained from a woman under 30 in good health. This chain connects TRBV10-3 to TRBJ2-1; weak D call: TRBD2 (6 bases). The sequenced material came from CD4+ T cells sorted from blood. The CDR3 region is CAISPRDSASSYNEQFF. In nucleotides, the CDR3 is TGTGCCATCAGTCCCCGGGACTCCGCCAGCTCCTACAATGAGCAGTTCTTC.